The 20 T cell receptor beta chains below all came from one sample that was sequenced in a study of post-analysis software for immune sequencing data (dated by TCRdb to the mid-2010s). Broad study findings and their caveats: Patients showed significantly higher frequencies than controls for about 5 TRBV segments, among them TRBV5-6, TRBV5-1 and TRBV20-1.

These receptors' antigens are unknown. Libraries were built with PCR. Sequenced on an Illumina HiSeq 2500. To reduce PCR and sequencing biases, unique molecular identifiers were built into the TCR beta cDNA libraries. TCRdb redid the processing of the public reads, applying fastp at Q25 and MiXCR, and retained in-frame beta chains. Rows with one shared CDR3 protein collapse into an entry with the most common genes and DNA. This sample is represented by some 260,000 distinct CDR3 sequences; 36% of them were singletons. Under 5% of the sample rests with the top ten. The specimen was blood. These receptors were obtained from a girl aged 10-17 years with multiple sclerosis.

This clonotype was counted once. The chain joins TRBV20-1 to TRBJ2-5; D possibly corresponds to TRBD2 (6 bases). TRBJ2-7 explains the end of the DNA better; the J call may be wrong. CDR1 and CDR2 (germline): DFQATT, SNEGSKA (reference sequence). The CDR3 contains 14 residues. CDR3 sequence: CSASGGEGAYEQYF. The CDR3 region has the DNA TGCAGTGCTAGCGGGGGAGAGGGCGCCTACGAGCAGTACTTC.

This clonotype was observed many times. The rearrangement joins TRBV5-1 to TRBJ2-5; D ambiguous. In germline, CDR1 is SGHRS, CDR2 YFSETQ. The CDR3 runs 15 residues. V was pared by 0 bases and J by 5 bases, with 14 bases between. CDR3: CASSLVGRADETQYF. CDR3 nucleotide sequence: TGCGCCAGCAGCTTGGTCGGCCGCGCGGATGAGACCCAGTACTTC.

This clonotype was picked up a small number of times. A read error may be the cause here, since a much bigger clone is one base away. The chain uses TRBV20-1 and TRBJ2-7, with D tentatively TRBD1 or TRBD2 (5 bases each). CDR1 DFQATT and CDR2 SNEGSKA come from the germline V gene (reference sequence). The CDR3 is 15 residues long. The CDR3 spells CSAASSGADSYGQYF. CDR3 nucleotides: TGCAGTGCTGCCAGTTCCGGGGCGGACTCCTACGGGCAGTACTTC.

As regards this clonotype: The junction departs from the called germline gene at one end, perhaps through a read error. CDR3 sequence reads: CACSHRPGAPSYEQYF. Here the CDR3 DNA reads TGTGCCTGCAGCCACCGCCCGGGGGCGCCTTCCTACGAGCAGTACTTC. The chain employs TRBV4-2 and TRBJ2-7; tentatively, D is TRBD1 or TRBD2 (6 bases each). This CDR3 is 16 amino acids long. CDR1 LGHNA and CDR2 YNFKEQ come from the germline V gene.

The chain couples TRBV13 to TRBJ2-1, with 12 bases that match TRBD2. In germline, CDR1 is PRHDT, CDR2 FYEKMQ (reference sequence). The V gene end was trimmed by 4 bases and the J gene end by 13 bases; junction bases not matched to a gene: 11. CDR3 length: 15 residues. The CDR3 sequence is CASSSTWTSGNSQFF. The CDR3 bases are TGTGCCAGCAGCTCGACTTGGACTAGCGGGAATTCACAGTTCTTC.

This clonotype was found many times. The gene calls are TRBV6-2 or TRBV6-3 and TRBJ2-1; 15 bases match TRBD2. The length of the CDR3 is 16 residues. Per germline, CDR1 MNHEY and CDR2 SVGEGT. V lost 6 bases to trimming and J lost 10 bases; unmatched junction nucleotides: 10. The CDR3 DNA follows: TGTGCCAGCAGCCCCTGGGGGACTAGCGGGGGGAACGAGCAGTTCTTC. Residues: CASSPWGTSGGNEQFF.

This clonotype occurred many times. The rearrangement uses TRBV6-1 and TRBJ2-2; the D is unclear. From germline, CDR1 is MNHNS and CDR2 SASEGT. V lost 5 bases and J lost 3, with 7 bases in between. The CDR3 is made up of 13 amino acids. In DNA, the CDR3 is TGTGCCAGCAGTATACGGGACACCGGGGAGCTGTTTTTT. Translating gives CASSIRDTGELFF.

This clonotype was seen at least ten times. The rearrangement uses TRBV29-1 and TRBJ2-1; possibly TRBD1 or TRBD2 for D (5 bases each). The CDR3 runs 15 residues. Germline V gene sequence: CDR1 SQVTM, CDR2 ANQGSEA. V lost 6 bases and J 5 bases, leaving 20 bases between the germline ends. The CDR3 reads CSVLNWQGVDNEQFF. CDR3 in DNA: TGCAGCGTCCTGAATTGGCAGGGAGTGGACAATGAGCAGTTCTTC.

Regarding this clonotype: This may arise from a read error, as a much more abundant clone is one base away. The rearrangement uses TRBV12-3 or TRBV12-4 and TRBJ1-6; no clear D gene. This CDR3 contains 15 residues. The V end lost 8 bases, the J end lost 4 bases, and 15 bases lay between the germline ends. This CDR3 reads CASGPGASYNSPLHF. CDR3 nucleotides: TGTGCCAGCGGACCAGGCGCGAGTTATAATTCACCCCTCCACTTT.

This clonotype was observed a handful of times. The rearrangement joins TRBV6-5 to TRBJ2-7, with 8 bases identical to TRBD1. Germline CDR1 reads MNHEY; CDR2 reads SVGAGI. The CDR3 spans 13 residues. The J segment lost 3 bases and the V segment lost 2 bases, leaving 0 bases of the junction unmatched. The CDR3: CASSYDRGYEQYF. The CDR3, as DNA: TGTGCCAGCAGTTACGACAGGGGCTACGAGCAGTACTTC.

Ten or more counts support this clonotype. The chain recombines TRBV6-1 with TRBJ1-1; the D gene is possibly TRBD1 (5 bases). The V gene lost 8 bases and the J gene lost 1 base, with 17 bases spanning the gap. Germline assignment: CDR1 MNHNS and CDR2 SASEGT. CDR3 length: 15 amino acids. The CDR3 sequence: CASGGGTAENTEAFF. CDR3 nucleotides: TGTGCCAGCGGGGGTGGGACGGCCGAGAACACTGAAGCTTTCTTT.

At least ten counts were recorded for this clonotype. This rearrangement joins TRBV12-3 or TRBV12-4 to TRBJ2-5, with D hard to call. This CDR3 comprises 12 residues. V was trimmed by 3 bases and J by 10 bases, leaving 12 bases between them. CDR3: CASSFETLLQYF. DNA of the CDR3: TGTGCCAGCAGTTTCGAGACACTCCTCCAGTACTTC.

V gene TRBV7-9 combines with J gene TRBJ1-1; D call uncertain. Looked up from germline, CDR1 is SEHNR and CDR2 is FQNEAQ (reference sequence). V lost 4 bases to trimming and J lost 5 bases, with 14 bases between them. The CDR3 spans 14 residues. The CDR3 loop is CASSSSQTGTEAFF. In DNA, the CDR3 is TGTGCCAGCAGCTCCTCCCAAACGGGGACTGAAGCTTTCTTT.

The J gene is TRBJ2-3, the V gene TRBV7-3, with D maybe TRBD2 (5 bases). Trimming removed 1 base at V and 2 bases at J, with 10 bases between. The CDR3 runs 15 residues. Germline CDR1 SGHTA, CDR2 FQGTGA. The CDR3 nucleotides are TGTGCCAGCAGCTTAATTTCCGGGATCACAGATACGCAGTATTTT. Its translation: CASSLISGITDTQYF.

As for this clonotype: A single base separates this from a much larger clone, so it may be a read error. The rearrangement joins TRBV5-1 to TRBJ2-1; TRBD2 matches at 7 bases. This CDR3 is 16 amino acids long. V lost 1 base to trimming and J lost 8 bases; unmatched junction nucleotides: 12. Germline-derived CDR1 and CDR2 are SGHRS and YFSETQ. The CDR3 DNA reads TGCGCCAGCAGCTTGTGGCGCGGGAGAATAGTGGATGAGCAGTTCTTC. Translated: CASSLWRGRIVDEQFF.

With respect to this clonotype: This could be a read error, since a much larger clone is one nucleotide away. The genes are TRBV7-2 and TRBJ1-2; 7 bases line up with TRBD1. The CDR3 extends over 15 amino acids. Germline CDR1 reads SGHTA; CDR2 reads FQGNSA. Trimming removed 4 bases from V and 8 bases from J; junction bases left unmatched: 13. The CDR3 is CASSSERTGQGGYTF. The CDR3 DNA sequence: TGTGCCAGCAGCTCAGAACGGACAGGCCAGGGCGGCTACACCTTC.

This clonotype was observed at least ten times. CDR3: CASAGHSSSGANVLTF. The CDR3, as DNA: TGCGCCAGCGCGGGACATAGTAGCTCTGGGGCCAACGTCCTGACTTTC. V usage is TRBV5-1 and J usage is TRBJ2-6; D may match TRBD1 or TRBD2 (6 bases each). The length of the CDR3 is 16 residues. Trimming shortened V by 7 bases and J by 0 bases, and 14 bases separated the two germline ends. Germline V lookup: CDR1 SGHRS, CDR2 YFSETQ.

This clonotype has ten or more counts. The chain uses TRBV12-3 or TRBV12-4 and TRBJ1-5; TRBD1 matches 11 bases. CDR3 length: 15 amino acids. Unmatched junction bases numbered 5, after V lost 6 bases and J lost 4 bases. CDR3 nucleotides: TGTGCCAGCAGCCCGGACAGGGGGCGGAATCAGCCCCAGCATTTT. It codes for CASSPDRGRNQPQHF.

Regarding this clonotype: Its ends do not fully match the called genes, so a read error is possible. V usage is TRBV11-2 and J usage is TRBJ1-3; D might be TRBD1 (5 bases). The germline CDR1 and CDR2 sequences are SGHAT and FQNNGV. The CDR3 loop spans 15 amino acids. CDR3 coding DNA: TGTACCAGCAGTTTACCCGGGCAGGGTAAAAACACCATATATTTT. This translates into CTSSLPGQGKNTIYF.

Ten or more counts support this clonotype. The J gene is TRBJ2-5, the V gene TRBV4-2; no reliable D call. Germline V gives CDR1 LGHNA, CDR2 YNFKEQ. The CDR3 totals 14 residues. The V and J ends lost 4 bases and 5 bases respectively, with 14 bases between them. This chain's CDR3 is CASSPSQARETQYF. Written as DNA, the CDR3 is TGTGCCAGCAGCCCCAGCCAGGCGAGGGAGACCCAGTACTTC.